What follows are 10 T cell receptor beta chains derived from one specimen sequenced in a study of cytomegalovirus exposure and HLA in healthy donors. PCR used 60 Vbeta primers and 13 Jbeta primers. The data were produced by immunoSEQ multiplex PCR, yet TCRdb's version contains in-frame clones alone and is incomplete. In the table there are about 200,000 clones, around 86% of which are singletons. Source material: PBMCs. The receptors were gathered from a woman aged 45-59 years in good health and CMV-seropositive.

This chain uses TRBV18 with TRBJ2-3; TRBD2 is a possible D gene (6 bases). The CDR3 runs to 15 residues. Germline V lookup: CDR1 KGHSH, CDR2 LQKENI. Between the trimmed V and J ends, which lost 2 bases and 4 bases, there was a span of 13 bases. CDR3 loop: CASSPGGAGADTQYF. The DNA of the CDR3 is TGTGCCAGCTCACCAGGAGGGGCCGGGGCAGATACGCAGTATTTT.

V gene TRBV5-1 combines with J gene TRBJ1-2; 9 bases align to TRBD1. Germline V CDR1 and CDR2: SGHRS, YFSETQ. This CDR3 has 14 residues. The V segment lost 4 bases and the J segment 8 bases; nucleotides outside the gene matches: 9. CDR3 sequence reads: CASSGTGNFEGYTF. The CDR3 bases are TGCGCCAGCAGCGGGACAGGGAATTTTGAGGGCTACACCTTC.

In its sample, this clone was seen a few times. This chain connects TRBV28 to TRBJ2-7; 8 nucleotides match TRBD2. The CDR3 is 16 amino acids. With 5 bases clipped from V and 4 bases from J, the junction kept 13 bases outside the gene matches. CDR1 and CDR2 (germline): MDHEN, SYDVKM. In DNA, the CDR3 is TGTGCCAGCAGTCCAAACTTACGGGGGGGGGAGTACGAGCAGTACTTC. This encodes CASSPNLRGGEYEQYF.

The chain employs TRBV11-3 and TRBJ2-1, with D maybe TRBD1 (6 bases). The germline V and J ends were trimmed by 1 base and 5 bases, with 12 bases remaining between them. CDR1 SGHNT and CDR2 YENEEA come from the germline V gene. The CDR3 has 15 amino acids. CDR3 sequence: CASSLGSGAHNEQFF. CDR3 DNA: TGTGCCAGCAGCTTAGGGTCAGGGGCCCACAATGAGCAGTTCTTC. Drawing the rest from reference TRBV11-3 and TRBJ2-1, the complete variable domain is EAGVVQSPRYKIIEKKQPVAFWCNPISGHNTLYWYLQNLGQGPELLIRYENEEAVDDSQLPKDRFSAERLKGVDSTLKIQPAELGDSAVYLCASSLGSGAHNEQFFGPGTRLTVL.

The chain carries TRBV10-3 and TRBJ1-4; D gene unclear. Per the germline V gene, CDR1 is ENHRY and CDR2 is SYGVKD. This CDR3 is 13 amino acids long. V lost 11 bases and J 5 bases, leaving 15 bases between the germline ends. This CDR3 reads CAASTQENEKLFF. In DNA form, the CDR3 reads TGTGCCGCCTCGACCCAGGAAAATGAAAAACTGTTTTTT.

CDR3 sequence: CASSLSGGRAQETQYF. Here the CDR3 DNA reads TGTGCCAGCAGCCTCTCCGGCGGGAGGGCCCAAGAGACCCAGTACTTC. The V call is TRBV9, the J call TRBJ2-5, with TRBD2 matching 9 bases. J lost 1 base, V lost 4 bases, and 8 bases had no gene match. This CDR3 is 16 amino acids long. Germline V gives CDR1 SGDLS, CDR2 YYNGEE.

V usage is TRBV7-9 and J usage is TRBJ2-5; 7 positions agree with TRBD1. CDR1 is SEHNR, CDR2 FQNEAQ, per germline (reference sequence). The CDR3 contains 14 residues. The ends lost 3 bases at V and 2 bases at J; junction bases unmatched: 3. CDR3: CASSFPGQQETQYF. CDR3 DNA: TGTGCCAGCAGCTTCCCGGGACAGCAAGAGACCCAGTACTTC.

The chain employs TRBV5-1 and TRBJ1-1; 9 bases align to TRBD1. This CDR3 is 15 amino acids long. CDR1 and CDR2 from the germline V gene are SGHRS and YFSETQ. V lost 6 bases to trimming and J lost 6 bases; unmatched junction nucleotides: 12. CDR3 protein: CASTGSGQGKSEAFF. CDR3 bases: TGCGCCAGCACCGGATCGGGACAGGGAAAATCTGAAGCTTTCTTT.

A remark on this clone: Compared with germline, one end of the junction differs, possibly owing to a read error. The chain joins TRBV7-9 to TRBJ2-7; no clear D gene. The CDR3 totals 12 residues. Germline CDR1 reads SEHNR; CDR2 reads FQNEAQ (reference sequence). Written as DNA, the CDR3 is TGTTCCAGCAGCAGCATATACTACGAGCAGTACTTC. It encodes CSSSSIYYEQYF. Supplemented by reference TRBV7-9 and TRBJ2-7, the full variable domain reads DTGVSQNPRHKITKRGQNVTFRCDPISEHNRLYWYRQTLGQGPEFLTYFQNEAQLEKSRLLSDRFSAERPKGSFSTLEIQRTEQGDSAMYLCSSSSIYYEQYFGPGTRLTVT.

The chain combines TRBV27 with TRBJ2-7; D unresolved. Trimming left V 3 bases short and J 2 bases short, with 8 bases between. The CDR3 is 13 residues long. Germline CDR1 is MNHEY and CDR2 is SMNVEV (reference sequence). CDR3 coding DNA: TGTGCCAGCAGTTTGGCACAACCCTACGAGCAGTACTTC. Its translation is CASSLAQPYEQYF.